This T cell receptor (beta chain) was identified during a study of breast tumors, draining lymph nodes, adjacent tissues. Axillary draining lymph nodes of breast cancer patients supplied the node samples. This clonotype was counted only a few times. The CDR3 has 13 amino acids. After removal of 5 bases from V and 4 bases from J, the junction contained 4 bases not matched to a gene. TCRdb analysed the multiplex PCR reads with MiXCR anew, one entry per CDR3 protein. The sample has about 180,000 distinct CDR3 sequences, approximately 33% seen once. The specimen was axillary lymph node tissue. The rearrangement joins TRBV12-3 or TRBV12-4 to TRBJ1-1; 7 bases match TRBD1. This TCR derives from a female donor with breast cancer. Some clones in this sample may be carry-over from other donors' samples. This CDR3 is CASSPGQFTEAFF. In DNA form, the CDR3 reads TGTGCCAGCAGTCCGGGACAGTTCACTGAAGCTTTCTTT.